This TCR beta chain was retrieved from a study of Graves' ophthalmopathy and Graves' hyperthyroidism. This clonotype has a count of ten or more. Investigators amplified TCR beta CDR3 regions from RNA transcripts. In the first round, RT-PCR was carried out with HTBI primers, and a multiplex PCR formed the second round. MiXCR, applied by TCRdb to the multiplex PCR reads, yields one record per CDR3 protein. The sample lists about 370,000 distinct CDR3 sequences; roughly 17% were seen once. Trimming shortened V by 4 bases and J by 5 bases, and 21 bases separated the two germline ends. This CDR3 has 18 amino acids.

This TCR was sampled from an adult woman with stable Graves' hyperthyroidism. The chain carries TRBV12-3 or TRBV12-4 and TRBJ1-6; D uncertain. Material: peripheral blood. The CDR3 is CASSSVRLPGHHNSPLHF. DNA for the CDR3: TGTGCCAGCAGTTCAGTTCGCTTACCGGGCCACCATAATTCACCCCTCCACTTT.